Below, 9 T cell receptor beta chains from the same sample are listed, as sequenced in a study of OX40 agonist ivuxolimab in advanced cancers. Profiled with immunoSEQ multiplex PCR; TCRdb holds only in-frame clones, not every one. The repertoire holds 30,000 to 45,000 clones, with roughly 69% as singletons. Sequencing used CD4+ or CD8+ T cells sorted from blood, obtained in a trial of the OX40 agonist ivuxolimab. Every receptor here comes from an adult with an advanced solid tumor such as melanoma, head and neck, liver or kidney cancer.

The chain couples TRBV18 to TRBJ2-5; no clear D. The germline gives CDR1 KGHSH, CDR2 LQKENI. V gave up 1 base and J gave up 4 bases, with 7 bases separating them. This CDR3 region has 13 residues. The chain's CDR3 is CASSPRSRETQYF. The CDR3 DNA reads TGTGCCAGCTCACCACGGAGCAGAGAGACCCAGTACTTC. Filled out from reference TRBV18 and TRBJ2-5, the complete variable domain reads NAGVMQNPRHLVRRRGQEARLRCSPMKGHSHVYWYRQLPEEGLKFMVYLQKENIIDESGMPKERFSAEFPKEGPSILRIQQVVRGDSAAYFCASSPRSRETQYFGPGTRLLVL.

The chain's CDR3 is CASSYTGAEAFF. In DNA form, the CDR3 reads TGTGCCAGCAGTTACACAGGGGCCGAAGCTTTCTTT. The rearrangement joins TRBV6-6 to TRBJ1-1, with 7 bases aligning to TRBD1. The germline V gene has CDR1 MNHNY and CDR2 SVGAGI (reference sequence). The CDR3 sequence is 12 residues long. Unmatched junction bases numbered 2, after V lost 2 bases and J lost 8 bases.

This chain uses TRBV19 with TRBJ1-1, with D perhaps matching TRBD1 (6 bases). This CDR3 spans 13 amino acids. Trimming took 6 bases from V and 1 from J, leaving 9 bases between them. Germline V gene data show CDR1 as LNHDA and CDR2 as SQIVND (reference sequence). The CDR3 DNA follows: TGTGCCAGTAGACAGGGATCGAACACTGAAGCTTTCTTT. It translates to CASRQGSNTEAFF.

The rearrangement joins TRBV6-1 to TRBJ2-1, with D hard to call. V was trimmed by 6 bases and J by 3 bases, leaving 12 bases between them. This CDR3 region has 14 residues. The germline V gene encodes CDR1 MNHNS and CDR2 SASEGT. The CDR3 coding sequence is TGTGCCAGCAGCCGGACCGCCGACTACAATGAGCAGTTCTTC. Its protein product is CASSRTADYNEQFF.

The V and J genes are TRBV10-3 and TRBJ2-3; 9 bases match TRBD1. Germline V CDR1 and CDR2: ENHRY, SYGVKD. Trimming took 2 bases from V and 4 from J; bases not matched to a gene: 1. CDR3 length equals 14 residues. In DNA form, the CDR3 reads TGTGCCATCAGTGAGGGACAGGGGTCAGATACGCAGTATTTT. Protein product: CAISEGQGSDTQYF.

The chain couples TRBV6-1 to TRBJ1-1, with 7 bases matching TRBD1. This CDR3 comprises 13 residues. The J segment lost 5 bases and the V segment lost 4 bases, leaving 4 bases of the junction unmatched. Germline V gene sequence: CDR1 MNHNS, CDR2 SASEGT. The CDR3 nucleotides read TGTGCCAGCAGTGGGGACAGTCATACTGAAGCTTTCTTT. Residues: CASSGDSHTEAFF.

The V and J genes are TRBV7-9 and TRBJ2-1, with D perhaps TRBD2 (6 bases). CDR1 is SEHNR and CDR2 is FQNEAQ in the germline V gene (reference sequence). The CDR3 is 15 amino acids. The ends were cut back, 5 bases at V and 3 bases at J, with 14 bases in the middle. CDR3 sequence (DNA): TGTGCCAGCAGCCTGACTAGGGGATTCTACAATGAGCAGTTCTTC. It translates to CASSLTRGFYNEQFF.

CDR3 DNA: TGCGCCAGCAGCTTGGAGTCAGACTATGGCTACACCTTC. It is translated as CASSLESDYGYTF. The chain uses TRBV5-1 and TRBJ1-2; no firm D call. Per germline, CDR1 SGHRS and CDR2 YFSETQ. This CDR3 is 13 amino acids long. V was pared by 0 bases and J by 3 bases, with 6 bases between.

The chain carries TRBV21-1 and TRBJ2-5; TRBD1, as called in the table, went unchecked against the DNA. TRBV21-1 is a documented pseudogene. The CDR3 covers 16 residues. The CDR3 DNA is TGTGCCAGCAGCAACACAAGACAGGGTTTGCAAGAGACCCAGTACTTC. It translates to CASSNTRQGLQETQYF.